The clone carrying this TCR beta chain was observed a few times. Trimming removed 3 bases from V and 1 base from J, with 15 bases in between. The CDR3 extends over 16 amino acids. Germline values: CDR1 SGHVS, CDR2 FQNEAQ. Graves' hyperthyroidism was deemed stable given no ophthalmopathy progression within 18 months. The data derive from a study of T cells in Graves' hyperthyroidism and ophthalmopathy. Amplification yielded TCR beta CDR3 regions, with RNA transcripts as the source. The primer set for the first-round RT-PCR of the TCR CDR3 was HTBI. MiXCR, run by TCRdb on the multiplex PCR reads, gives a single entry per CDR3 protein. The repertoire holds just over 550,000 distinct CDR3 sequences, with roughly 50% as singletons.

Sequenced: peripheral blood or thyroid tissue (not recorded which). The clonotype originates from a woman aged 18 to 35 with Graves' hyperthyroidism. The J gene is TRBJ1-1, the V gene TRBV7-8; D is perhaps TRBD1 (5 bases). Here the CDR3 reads CASSLGWDPPNTEAFF. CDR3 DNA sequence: TGTGCCAGCAGCTTGGGCTGGGACCCTCCGAACACTGAAGCTTTCTTT.